This T cell receptor beta chain originates from a study of shared clonotypes between healthy human individuals. This clone was detected only a few times. Looked up from germline, CDR1 is LNHDA and CDR2 is SQIVND (reference sequence). The CDR3 loop spans 13 amino acids. V was pared by 4 bases and J by 7 bases, with 11 bases between. Profiling relied on immunoSEQ multiplex PCR, and the TCRdb table lists in-frame clones only, not all of them. The table includes 400,000 to 500,000 clones, about 82% detected once. The sample consisted of PBMCs. The source of this sequence is a middle-aged woman in good health. Some clones in this sample may be carry-over from other donors' samples. The V and J genes are TRBV19 and TRBJ1-5, with a possible D match to TRBD1 (5 bases). CDR3: CASSTQGDQPQHF. Written as DNA, the CDR3 is TGTGCCAGTAGTACCCAGGGAGACCAGCCCCAGCATTTT.